A single sample is the source of the 8 T cell receptor beta chains below, sequenced in a study of blood T cell repertoires in COVID-19. Measured with immunoSEQ multiplex PCR; TCRdb has only the in-frame clones, and not every one. The sample holds 300,000 to 350,000 clones, around 91% seen once. Material for sequencing was PBMCs or T cells enriched from blood (not recorded which). These receptors were obtained from a woman aged 18-29 years with acute COVID-19.

This clone was observed a single time. The rearrangement uses TRBV9 and TRBJ1-1; 9 bases align to TRBD1. Germline V lookup: CDR1 SGDLS, CDR2 YYNGEE. J gave up 11 bases and V 4 bases, and 15 bases lay outside the gene matches. The CDR3 covers 15 residues. The CDR3 region has the DNA TGTGCCAGCAGCCGTACAGGGGGCGTTAGCCTTGGGGCTTTCTTT. This sequence encodes CASSRTGGVSLGAFF.

This sequence joins TRBV7-9 and TRBJ2-2; no firm D call. V dropped 0 bases and J dropped 2 bases, with 4 bases sitting between them. The germline CDR1 and CDR2 sequences are SEHNR and FQNEAQ (reference sequence). The length of the CDR3 is 14 residues. The CDR3 sequence is CASSLAGNTGELFF. CDR3 DNA: TGTGCCAGCAGCTTAGCCGGTAACACCGGGGAGCTGTTTTTT.

The rearrangement joins TRBV3-1 (or the pseudogene TRBV3-2) to TRBJ2-3; D is possibly TRBD2 (6 bases). The germline gives CDR1 LGHDT, CDR2 YNNKEL (reference sequence). The CDR3 totals 12 residues. V dropped 4 bases and J dropped 9 bases, with 11 bases sitting between them. The CDR3 region is CASSPTGETQYF. CDR3 sequence (DNA): TGTGCCAGCAGCCCGACGGGAGAGACGCAGTATTTT.

The DNA of the CDR3 is TGTGCCAGTAGTACTCGGGGGCCCCAGCATTTT. Amino acid sequence: CASSTRGPQHF. The chain has TRBV19 and TRBJ1-5; D remains ambiguous. Deletions cut 4 bases from V and 9 bases from J, with 7 bases between. Germline CDR1 is LNHDA and CDR2 is SQIVND (reference sequence). There are 11 residues in the CDR3.

CDR3 sequence: CASSRLAGVGTGELFF. The CDR3 DNA sequence: TGTGCCAGCAGCCGGCTAGCGGGAGTAGGCACCGGGGAGCTGTTTTTT. The rearrangement links TRBV3-1 (or the pseudogene TRBV3-2) to TRBJ2-2, with TRBD2 identical over 10 bases. The CDR3 length is 16 residues. Unmatched junction bases numbered 6, after V lost 4 bases and J lost 4 bases. The germline V gene encodes CDR1 LGHDT and CDR2 YNNKEL (reference sequence).

V and J are TRBV5-4 and TRBJ2-7; TRBD1 might be the D (6 bases). CDR1 is SGHNT, CDR2 YYREEE, per germline (reference sequence). This CDR3 has 15 amino acids. V dropped 2 bases and J dropped 1 base, with 13 bases sitting between them. The CDR3: CASSFDGTLSYEQYF. CDR3 nucleotides: TGTGCCAGCAGCTTTGACGGGACACTGTCCTACGAGCAGTACTTC.

The chain couples TRBV11-2 to TRBJ2-1; D unresolved. The CDR3 is made up of 15 amino acids. V dropped 4 bases and J dropped 0 bases, with 10 bases sitting between them. Germline assignment: CDR1 SGHAT and CDR2 FQNNGV. The CDR3 DNA follows: TGTGCCAGCAGCTCCGAGCAGGCCTCCTACAATGAGCAGTTCTTC. Translated: CASSSEQASYNEQFF.

The chain carries TRBV19 and TRBJ1-5; TRBD1 matches 9 bases. With 7 bases clipped from V and 5 bases from J, the junction kept 6 bases outside the gene matches. This CDR3 contains 14 residues. Germline CDR1 and CDR2: LNHDA and SQIVND (reference sequence). The CDR3 sequence is CASKMTGGDQPQHF. CDR3 nucleotide sequence: TGTGCCAGTAAGATGACAGGGGGGGATCAGCCCCAGCATTTT.